This TCR beta chain was sequenced in a study of CD8 T cells in Susac syndrome. Reverse transcription of roughly 0.45 to 1 ug RNA used random hexamers. TCRdb redid the calling of the immunoSEQ multiplex PCR reads with MiXCR, one entry per CDR3 protein. This table has roughly 160,000 distinct CDR3 sequences, more than 95% appearing once. The specimen was CD4+ T cells from PBMCs. This TCR came from a human donor with Susac syndrome.

CDR3 coding DNA: TGTGCCAGCAGCCAAGCCGCACAAACCTCTGAAGCTTTCTTT. Translation: CASSQAAQTSEAFF. V is TRBV3-1 and J is TRBJ1-1; D gene uncertain. The CDR3 is made up of 14 amino acids. V shed 1 base and J shed 6 bases, with 12 bases lying between them. Germline CDR1 LGHDT, CDR2 YNNKEL (reference sequence).